Listed below are T cell receptor beta chains from one sample, sequenced in a study of identical twins. TCRdb re-derived calls from the 5' RACE reads in MiXCR, one entry per CDR3 protein. The sample includes roughly 720,000 distinct CDR3 sequences, about 18% seen only once; the top ten take around 13%. Separately, the same data were catalogued under a study of T cells expressing NK-cell markers.

The source material was PBMCs. The receptors derive from a woman aged 18-29 years in good health. The conserved cysteine and the conserved F or W are not part of the CDR3 here. Fields, in order: J gene, V gene, CDR3 protein.

>TRBJ2-1|TRBV25-1
ASGQGWSYNEQF
>TRBJ2-5|TRBV20-1
SVRGAGVRETQY
>TRBJ1-6|TRBV27
ASSSPGLGGANSPLH
>TRBJ1-1|TRBV3-1
ASSQGGTGAEAF
>TRBJ2-1|TRBV25-1
ASKPMGRNEQF
>TRBJ2-1|TRBV20-1
SASGGYNEQF
>TRBJ2-7|TRBV27
ASSRAGNSYEQY
>TRBJ1-3|TRBV11-1
ASSLPMEPRSSGNTIY
>TRBJ2-3|TRBV11-1
ASSSRLAESHRADTQY
>TRBJ2-7|TRBV7-8
ASSFVQNSYEQY
>TRBJ1-4|TRBV12-3/TRBV12-4
ASTPRDGWNEKLF
>TRBJ1-1|TRBV19
ASSIRTGITEAF
>TRBJ2-1|TRBV12-3/TRBV12-4
ASSLRTAAYNEQF
>TRBJ2-7|TRBV4-2
ASSQDTLERGGSYEQY
>TRBJ2-2|TRBV29-1
SVGARAGELF
>TRBJ2-6|TRBV5-6
ASSFPGGANVLT
>TRBJ1-2|TRBV12-3/TRBV12-4
ASSGTGFGYT
>TRBJ2-3|TRBV28
ASSSPKDTQY
>TRBJ2-1|TRBV10-3
AISETRQNYNEQF
>TRBJ2-5|TRBV20-1
SARDGAGGTQETQY
>TRBJ2-4|TRBV5-1
ASSSTVSLAMNIQY
>TRBJ1-4|TRBV6-5
ASSYIGRGDEKLF
>TRBJ1-1|TRBV2
ASSVGEDTEAF
>TRBJ2-5|TRBV10-1
ASSAAGDFQETQY
>TRBJ2-1|TRBV30
AWSPTSREQF
>TRBJ2-7|TRBV20-1
SARDLQRGLSPDEQY
>TRBJ2-7|TRBV6-5
ASSYFRGPYEQY
>TRBJ1-1|TRBV15
ATSGDTEAF
>TRBJ2-7|TRBV6-1
ASSEALWGGEQY
>TRBJ2-1|TRBV12-5
ASGTLAAQF
>TRBJ2-7|TRBV12-3/TRBV12-4
ASAAPGLLSYEQY
>TRBJ2-5|TRBV7-2
ASSTNGIKTQY
>TRBJ2-7|TRBV18
ASSPEYLYEQY
>TRBJ2-1|TRBV6-2/TRBV6-3
ASSYFWGTYNEQF
>TRBJ2-3|TRBV7-8
ASSLDQGDTQY
>TRBJ2-3|TRBV12-3/TRBV12-4
ASSSGTEGNTQY
>TRBJ2-1|TRBV4-3
ASSQAGRGEQF
>TRBJ2-7|TRBV2
ASRVAGGSHEQY
>TRBJ1-5|TRBV10-3
AISRGEDLRNQPQH
>TRBJ2-7|TRBV6-5
ASSTSGIASYEQY
>TRBJ1-3|TRBV27
ASSLYKGNTIY
>TRBJ2-7|TRBV25-1
ASSEGGGQVSYEQY
>TRBJ2-4|TRBV12-3/TRBV12-4
ASSKMDSYLAKNIQY
>TRBJ1-3|TRBV19
ASSTEDELSTIY
>TRBJ2-5|TRBV20-1
SASRQGAGETQY
>TRBJ2-1|TRBV3-1
ASSQGDIYNEQF
>TRBJ1-1|TRBV5-1
ASRRGENTEAF
>TRBJ2-7|TRBV20-1
SALGQGGTYEQY
>TRBJ1-1|TRBV6-5
ASSYAGVGTEAF